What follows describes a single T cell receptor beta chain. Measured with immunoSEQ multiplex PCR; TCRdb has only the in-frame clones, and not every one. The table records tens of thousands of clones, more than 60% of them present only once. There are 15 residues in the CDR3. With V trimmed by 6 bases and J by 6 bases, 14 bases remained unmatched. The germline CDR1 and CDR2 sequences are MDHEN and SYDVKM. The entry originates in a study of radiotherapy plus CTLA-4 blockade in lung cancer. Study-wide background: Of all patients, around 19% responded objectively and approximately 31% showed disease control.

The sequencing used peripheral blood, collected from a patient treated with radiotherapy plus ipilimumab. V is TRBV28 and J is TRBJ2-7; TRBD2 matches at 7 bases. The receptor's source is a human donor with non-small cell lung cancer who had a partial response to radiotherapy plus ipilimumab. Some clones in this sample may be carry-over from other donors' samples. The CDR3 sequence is CASRSIQGLPREQYF. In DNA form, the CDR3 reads TGTGCCAGCAGAAGTATTCAGGGACTACCTCGCGAGCAGTACTTC. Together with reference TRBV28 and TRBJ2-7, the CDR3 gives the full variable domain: DVKVTQSSRYLVKRTGEKVFLECVQDMDHENMFWYRQDPGLGLRLIYFSYDVKMKEKGDIPEGYSVSREKKERFSLILESASTNQTSMYLCASRSIQGLPREQYFGPGTRLTVT.